The next 25 T cell receptor beta chains were all read from a single sample in a study of cytomegalovirus exposure and HLA in healthy donors. 60 Vbeta and 13 Jbeta primers were used in PCR. Using immunoSEQ multiplex PCR, the repertoire was profiled, and TCRdb retains in-frame clones only, with some absent. With tens of thousands of clones in the sample, the ten largest clones hold approximately 1.2%. Sequences were obtained from PBMCs. Receptor source: a woman aged 40-49 years in good health and CMV-seronegative.

V gene TRBV19 combines with J gene TRBJ2-5, with TRBD1 identical over 12 bases. The germline V gene encodes CDR1 LNHDA and CDR2 SQIVND (reference sequence). This CDR3 is built from 16 residues. V dropped 5 bases and J dropped 4; count of bases not matched to a gene: 8. CDR3 in amino acids: CASSRPGQGAGETQYF. CDR3 nucleotides: TGTGCCAGTAGTCGTCCGGGACAGGGGGCTGGAGAGACCCAGTACTTC.

The chain joins TRBV5-1 to TRBJ2-7; 8 bases are shared with TRBD1. Germline loops: CDR1 SGHRS, CDR2 YFSETQ. This CDR3 is built from 13 residues. Unmatched junction bases numbered 1, after V lost 2 bases and J lost 3 bases. The CDR3 nucleotides are TGCGCCAGCAGCTTCGGGACAGGCTACGAGCAGTACTTC. This encodes CASSFGTGYEQYF.

The J gene is TRBJ2-7, the V gene TRBV25-1; 15 nucleotides line up with TRBD2. Germline CDR1 MGHDK, CDR2 SYGVNS. The CDR3 is 16 residues long. J was trimmed by 3 bases and V by 4 bases; bases with no gene match: 4. The CDR3 nucleotides read TGTGCCAGCAGTGCGGGACTAGCGGGAGGAAACTACGAGCAGTACTTC. As protein: CASSAGLAGGNYEQYF.

This chain joins TRBV5-4 and TRBJ1-1; D is undetermined. V lost 2 bases to trimming and J lost 3 bases, with 20 bases between them. The length of the CDR3 is 17 residues. Per the germline V gene, CDR1 is SGHNT and CDR2 is YYREEE (reference sequence). Here the CDR3 DNA reads TGTGCCAGCAGCTTAGCTGCGGCGGAGGGATCCGACACTGAAGCTTTCTTT. It yields the protein CASSLAAAEGSDTEAFF.

The rearrangement joins TRBV28 to TRBJ2-7; 11 bases fit TRBD2. The CDR3 has 17 amino acids. V lost 2 bases and J lost 2; bases outside the gene matches: 8. Germline V gives CDR1 MDHEN, CDR2 SYDVKM. CDR3 residues: CASSLTASGRRPYEQYF. In DNA, the CDR3 is TGTGCCAGCAGTTTAACGGCTAGCGGGAGGCGTCCCTACGAGCAGTACTTC. The variable domain in full, with the rest retrieved from reference TRBV28 and TRBJ2-7, is DVKVTQSSRYLVKRTGEKVFLECVQDMDHENMFWYRQDPGLGLRLIYFSYDVKMKEKGDIPEGYSVSREKKERFSLILESASTNQTSMYLCASSLTASGRRPYEQYFGPGTRLTVT.

This chain uses TRBV7-2 with TRBJ2-7; D may be TRBD2 (6 bases). The CDR3 covers 14 residues. Germline lookup yields CDR1 SGHTA and CDR2 FQGNSA. Trimming stripped 7 bases from V and 0 bases from J, with 13 bases between. CDR3 in DNA: TGTGCCAGCACCTCTCTGGGGGGCTCCTACGAGCAGTACTTC. Its translation is CASTSLGGSYEQYF.

This chain links TRBV28 with TRBJ1-1; 9 bases align to TRBD1. This CDR3 has 16 residues. Germline trimming cut 5 bases from V and 0 bases from J; bases unmatched to any gene: 7. In germline, CDR1 is MDHEN, CDR2 SYDVKM. CDR3: CASSRQGVTMNTEAFF. CDR3 DNA: TGTGCCAGCAGTCGACAGGGGGTAACCATGAACACTGAAGCTTTCTTT. The full variable domain, rest sourced from reference TRBV28 and TRBJ1-1, is DVKVTQSSRYLVKRTGEKVFLECVQDMDHENMFWYRQDPGLGLRLIYFSYDVKMKEKGDIPEGYSVSREKKERFSLILESASTNQTSMYLCASSRQGVTMNTEAFFGQGTRLTVV.

V gene TRBV4-3 combines with J gene TRBJ1-1; weak D call: TRBD1 (5 bases). The ends were cut back, 8 bases at V and 1 base at J, with 20 bases in the middle. The CDR3 is made up of 16 amino acids. Per germline, CDR1 LGHNA and CDR2 YSLEER. The DNA of the CDR3 is TGCGCCAGCTCCCTCCGGTGGGGGGAGACGAACACTGAAGCTTTCTTT. Translating it yields CASSLRWGETNTEAFF.

The chain joins TRBV9 to TRBJ2-1; D may be TRBD1 (5 bases). The CDR3 is made up of 13 amino acids. Germline V gene sequence: CDR1 SGDLS, CDR2 YYNGEE. Trimming removed 1 base at V and 9 bases at J, with 11 bases between. The CDR3 spells CASSVMGQGEQFF. CDR3 nucleotides: TGTGCCAGCAGCGTAATGGGGCAGGGTGAGCAGTTCTTC.

The rearrangement uses TRBV4-3 and TRBJ1-2, with D possibly TRBD1 on 5 matching bases. CDR1 LGHNA and CDR2 YSLEER come from the germline V gene. Trimming left V 0 bases short and J 8 bases short, with 10 bases between. The CDR3 contains 13 residues. CDR3 region: CASSQEVGRGYTF. CDR3 nucleotides: TGCGCCAGCAGCCAAGAAGTGGGGCGAGGCTACACCTTC.

The V and J genes are TRBV5-1 and TRBJ2-3; no reliable D call. This CDR3 is 15 amino acids long. Germline V gene sequence: CDR1 SGHRS, CDR2 YFSETQ. The germline V and J ends were trimmed by 0 bases and 0 bases, with 8 bases remaining between them. The CDR3 loop reads CASSLEPRSTDTQYF. In DNA form, the CDR3 reads TGCGCCAGCAGCTTGGAACCCAGGAGCACAGATACGCAGTATTTT.

The chain carries TRBV7-2 and TRBJ2-3, with D hard to call. Germline lookup yields CDR1 SGHTA and CDR2 FQGNSA. The CDR3 covers 18 residues. Trimming cost V 0 bases and J 1 base, with 17 bases left between them. CDR3 sequence: CASSLAPPNSRGTDTQYF. CDR3 bases: TGTGCCAGCAGCTTAGCGCCTCCCAATAGCAGAGGCACAGATACGCAGTATTTT.

CDR3 DNA: TGTGCCAGCAGCGGACTAGGACTAGCAGCCTACGAGCAGTACTTC. Translation gives CASSGLGLAAYEQYF. The chain combines TRBV7-9 with TRBJ2-7, with TRBD2 matching over 8 bases. The CDR3 length is 15 residues. Per the germline V gene, CDR1 is SEHNR and CDR2 is FQNEAQ (reference sequence). V was pared by 5 bases and J by 2 bases, with 8 bases of the junction left unmatched. The full variable domain, with the rest looked up from reference TRBV7-9 and TRBJ2-7, is DTGVSQNPRHKITKRGQNVTFRCDPISEHNRLYWYRQTLGQGPEFLTYFQNEAQLEKSRLLSDRFSAERPKGSFSTLEIQRTEQGDSAMYLCASSGLGLAAYEQYFGPGTRLTVT.

The rearrangement uses TRBV7-9 and TRBJ1-3, with TRBD1 as a possible D gene (5 bases). The CDR3 sequence is 17 residues long. Germline V gives CDR1 SEHNR, CDR2 FQNEAQ (reference sequence). Trimming cost V 7 bases and J 0 bases, with 19 bases left between them. The CDR3 reads CASTPRAREFSGNTIYF. DNA of the CDR3: TGTGCCAGCACCCCCCGAGCCAGGGAATTCTCTGGAAACACCATATATTTT.

The chain links TRBV2 to TRBJ1-2; no firm D call. Germline V gene data show CDR1 as SNHLY and CDR2 as FYNNEI. This CDR3 contains 13 residues. Trimming cost V 2 bases and J 7 bases, with 11 bases left between them. CDR3 region: CASSEPRSVGYTF. CDR3 bases: TGTGCCAGCAGTGAACCGCGGTCTGTTGGCTACACCTTC.

The chain carries TRBV27 and TRBJ2-3; 8 bases fit TRBD2. Losses at the gene ends were 5 bases for V and 4 bases for J; bases not matched to a gene: 14. The CDR3 covers 17 residues. The germline gives CDR1 MNHEY, CDR2 SMNVEV (reference sequence). CDR3 loop: CASSRNSWTSLADTQYF. The CDR3 bases are TGTGCCAGCAGTCGAAACAGCTGGACTAGCTTGGCAGATACGCAGTATTTT.

The J gene is TRBJ1-5, the V gene TRBV28, with D perhaps matching TRBD1 (5 bases). CDR3 size: 14 residues. Germline CDR1 is MDHEN and CDR2 is SYDVKM. Trimming shortened V by 7 bases and J by 6 bases, and 16 bases separated the two germline ends. This chain's CDR3 is CASTHGGSGQPQHF. DNA for the CDR3: TGTGCCAGCACCCACGGGGGTTCGGGTCAGCCCCAGCATTTT.

The CDR3 DNA sequence: TGCAGCGTTGAGTCCTTAGGGGGTTCGTCCGACAATGAGCAGTTCTTC. Translated: CSVESLGGSSDNEQFF. The V gene is TRBV29-1, the J gene TRBJ2-1; D is perhaps TRBD1 (6 bases). Germline loops: CDR1 SQVTM, CDR2 ANQGSEA. The CDR3 is 16 residues long. V gave up 3 bases and J gave up 5 bases, with 20 bases separating them.

The rearrangement uses TRBV5-4 and TRBJ2-3; TRBD1 matches 7 bases. CDR3 length: 12 amino acids. CDR1 is SGHNT and CDR2 is YYREEE in the germline V gene (reference sequence). V dropped 0 bases and J dropped 12; count of bases not matched to a gene: 4. The CDR3 nucleotides are TGTGCCAGCAGCTTGGAAGGGGGCCTTCAGTATTTT. Translation: CASSLEGGLQYF. Based on the CDR3 plus reference TRBV5-4 and TRBJ2-3, the full variable domain is ETGVTQSPTHLIKTRGQQVTLRCSSQSGHNTVSWYQQALGQGPQFIFQYYREEENGRGNFPPRFSGLQFPNYSSELNVNALELDDSALYLCASSLEGGLQYFGPGTRLTVL.

J is TRBJ1-1 and V is TRBV9; no firm D call. The ends were cut back, 4 bases at V and 1 base at J, with 11 bases in the middle. Germline V gene data show CDR1 as SGDLS and CDR2 as YYNGEE. CDR3 length equals 14 residues. CDR3 nucleotide sequence: TGTGCCAGCAGCCCCAATTGGAGGAACACTGAAGCTTTCTTT. Translating it yields CASSPNWRNTEAFF.

The chain couples TRBV28 to TRBJ2-1; 12 nucleotides line up with TRBD2. Germline V CDR1 and CDR2: MDHEN, SYDVKM. The V segment lost 7 bases and the J segment 4 bases; nucleotides outside the gene matches: 2. The CDR3 covers 14 residues. CDR3 nucleotides: TGTGCCAGCACCCTAGCGGGAGGGTACAATGAGCAGTTCTTC. Amino acids: CASTLAGGYNEQFF.

The chain uses TRBV13 and TRBJ2-2; the match to TRBD2 covers 11 bases. The CDR3 extends over 19 amino acids. CDR1 is PRHDT and CDR2 is FYEKMQ in the germline V gene (reference sequence). Trimming removed 4 bases from V and 1 base from J; junction bases left unmatched: 11. CDR3 amino acids: CASSSEQGLAEMNTGELFF. The DNA of the CDR3 is TGTGCCAGCAGCTCAGAGCAGGGACTAGCGGAGATGAACACCGGGGAGCTGTTTTTT. Full variable domain (outside the CDR3, taken from reference TRBV13 and TRBJ2-2): AAGVIQSPRHLIKEKRETATLKCYPIPRHDTVYWYQQGPGQDPQFLISFYEKMQSDKGSIPDRFSAQQFSDYHSELNMSSLELGDSALYFCASSSEQGLAEMNTGELFFGEGSRLTVL.

The gene calls are TRBV4-2 and TRBJ2-7; 9 positions match TRBD1. Losses at the gene ends were 9 bases for V and 0 bases for J; bases not matched to a gene: 9. Germline-derived CDR1 and CDR2 are LGHNA and YNFKEQ. This CDR3 is 15 amino acids long. This chain's CDR3 is CARDRYRGHSYEQYF. The CDR3 coding sequence is TGTGCCAGAGATCGATACAGGGGGCACTCCTACGAGCAGTACTTC.

This CDR3 is CAISPVVAPSTDTQYF. Here the CDR3 DNA reads TGTGCCATCAGCCCTGTTGTAGCGCCTAGCACAGATACGCAGTATTTT. The rearrangement uses TRBV10-3 and TRBJ2-3, with a possible D match to TRBD2 (5 bases). CDR1 ENHRY and CDR2 SYGVKD come from the germline V gene. The V end was cut by 6 bases, the J end by 0 bases, with 16 bases between. This CDR3 contains 16 residues.

This sequence joins TRBV7-9 and TRBJ1-2; D is unclear. The V end lost 2 bases, the J end lost 0 bases, and 13 bases lay between the germline ends. The CDR3 covers 16 residues. Germline V gene data show CDR1 as SEHNR and CDR2 as FQNEAQ (reference sequence). This CDR3 reads CASSLSGGEANYGYTF. The CDR3 region has the DNA TGTGCCAGCAGCTTAAGCGGCGGGGAAGCTAACTATGGCTACACCTTC.